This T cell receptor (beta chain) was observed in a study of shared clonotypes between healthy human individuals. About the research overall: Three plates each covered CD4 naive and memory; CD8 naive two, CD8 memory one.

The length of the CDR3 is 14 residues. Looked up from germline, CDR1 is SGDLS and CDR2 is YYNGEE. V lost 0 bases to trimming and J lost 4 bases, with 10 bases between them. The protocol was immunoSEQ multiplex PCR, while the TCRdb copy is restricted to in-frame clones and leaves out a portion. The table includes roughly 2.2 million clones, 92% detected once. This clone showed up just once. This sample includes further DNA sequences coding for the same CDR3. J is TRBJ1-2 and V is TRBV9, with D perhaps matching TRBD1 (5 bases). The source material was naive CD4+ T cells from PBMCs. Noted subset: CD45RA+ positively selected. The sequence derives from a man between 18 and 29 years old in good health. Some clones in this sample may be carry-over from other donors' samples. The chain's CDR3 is CASSVGQGPYGYTF. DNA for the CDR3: TGTGCCAGCAGCGTAGGTCAGGGTCCCTATGGCTACACCTTC.